The sequence of this T cell receptor beta chain was determined in a study of blood T cell repertoires in COVID-19. The ends lost 0 bases at V and 4 bases at J; junction bases unmatched: 19. CDR1 and CDR2 (germline): LGHNA, YNFKEQ. The CDR3 runs 21 residues. Per the study methods: Reference gene primer amplification yielded estimated nucleated cell counts. Sequencing was performed with immunoSEQ multiplex PCR; in TCRdb, only in-frame clones are kept and a portion is missing. The D gene and trimming were derived from the DNA, and the V and J assignments and clone size from that table. The sample includes around 250,000 clones, approximately 89% of them seen just once.

Sequenced input: peripheral blood. The source is a woman in her seventies with COVID-19, enrolled during active disease. The chain is built from TRBV4-2 and TRBJ2-7; 12 bases align to TRBD1. The chain's CDR3 is CASSQDLVHDGTGGPFYEQYF. The CDR3 nucleotides are TGTGCCAGCAGCCAAGATCTGGTCCACGACGGGACAGGGGGCCCCTTTTACGAGCAGTACTTC.